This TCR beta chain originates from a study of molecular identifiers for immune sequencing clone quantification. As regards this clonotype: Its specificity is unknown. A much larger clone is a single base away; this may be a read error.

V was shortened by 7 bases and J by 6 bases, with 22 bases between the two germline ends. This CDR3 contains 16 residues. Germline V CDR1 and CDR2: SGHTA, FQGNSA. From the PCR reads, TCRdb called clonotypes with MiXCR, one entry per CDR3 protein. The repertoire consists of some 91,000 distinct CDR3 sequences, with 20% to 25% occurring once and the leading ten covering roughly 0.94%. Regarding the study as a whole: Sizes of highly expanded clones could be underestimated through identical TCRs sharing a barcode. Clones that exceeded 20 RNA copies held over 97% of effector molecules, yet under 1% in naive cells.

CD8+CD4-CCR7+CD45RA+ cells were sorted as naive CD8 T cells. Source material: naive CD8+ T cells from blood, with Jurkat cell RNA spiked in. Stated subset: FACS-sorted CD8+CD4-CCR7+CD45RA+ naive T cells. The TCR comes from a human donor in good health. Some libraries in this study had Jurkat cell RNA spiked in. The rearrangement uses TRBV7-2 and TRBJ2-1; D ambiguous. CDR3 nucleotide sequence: TGTGCCAGCAACTACCCGTTAGGGCTCAAACCCAATGAGCAGTTCTTC. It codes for CASNYPLGLKPNEQFF.